This TCR beta chain is from a study of blood T cell repertoires in COVID-19. Background on the study: The United States, Italy and Spain were the sources of the acute and convalescent COVID-19 samples. Nucleic acid was either cDNA or gDNA, and it came from T cells, B-cell-depleted T cells, or PBMCs.

The age range of participants was 18 to 89 years, with residence in under 30 US areas. TCRdb keeps only in-frame clones here, not all; method: immunoSEQ multiplex PCR. The data hold fewer than 350,000 clones, with around 88% observed a single time. The ends were cut back, 1 base at V and 3 bases at J, with 7 bases in the middle. This CDR3 contains 13 residues. From germline, CDR1 is MNHEY and CDR2 SVGAGI. The chain is built from TRBV6-5 and TRBJ2-7, with D tentatively TRBD1 (6 bases). The clonotype comes from a woman between 40 and 55 years old who had recovered from COVID-19. The material sequenced was PBMCs or T cells enriched from blood (not recorded which). Here the CDR3 DNA reads TGTGCCAGCAGTTACTTACAGGGCTACGAGCAGTACTTC. Translated, it gives CASSYLQGYEQYF.